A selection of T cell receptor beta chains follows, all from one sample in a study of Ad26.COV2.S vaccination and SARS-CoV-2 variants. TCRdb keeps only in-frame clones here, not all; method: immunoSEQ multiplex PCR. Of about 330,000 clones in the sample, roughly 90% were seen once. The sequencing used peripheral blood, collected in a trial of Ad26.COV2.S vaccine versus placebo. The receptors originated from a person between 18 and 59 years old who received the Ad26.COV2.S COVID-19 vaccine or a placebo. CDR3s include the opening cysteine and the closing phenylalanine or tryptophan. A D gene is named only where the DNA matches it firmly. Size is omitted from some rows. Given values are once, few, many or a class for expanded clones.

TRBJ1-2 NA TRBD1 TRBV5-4 TGTGCCAGCAGCCAAACAGGGGCCCGGGGCTACACCTTC CASSQTGARGYTF
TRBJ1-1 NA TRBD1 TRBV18 TGTGCCAGCTCACCTCTGGACCGGAGGGGGCACACTGAAGCTTTCTTT CASSPLDRRGHTEAFF
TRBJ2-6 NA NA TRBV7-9 TGTGCCAGCAGCTTAGATACGGGGTTCGGGGCCAACGTCCTGACTTTC CASSLDTGFGANVLTF
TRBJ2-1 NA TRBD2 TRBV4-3 TGCGCCAGCAGCCAAGATCAACTCGGGGCTAGCGGGATTTGGGTCTATGAGCAGTTCTTC CASSQDQLGASGIWVYEQFF
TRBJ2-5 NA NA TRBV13 TGTGCCAGCAGCTCATGGGGGGGCGCGGCGATAAGAAAGTACTTC CASSSWGGAAIRKYF
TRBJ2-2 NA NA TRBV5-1 TGCGCCAGCAGCCCGCAGGGGTACGGCGGGGAGCTGTTTTTT CASSPQGYGGELFF
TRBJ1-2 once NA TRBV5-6 TGTGCCAGCAGCACCCCACTGGGGGGCTATGGCTACACCTTC CASSTPLGGYGYTF
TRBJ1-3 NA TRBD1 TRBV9 TGTGCCAGCAGCTCCAGTTTGGGTGGATGGGGACAGGGTCGGTTTGGAAACACCATATATTTT CASSSSLGGWGQGRFGNTIYF
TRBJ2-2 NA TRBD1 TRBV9 TGTGCCAGCAGCGACATCCGGGACAGGGTCAACACCGGGGAGCTGTTTTTT CASSDIRDRVNTGELFF
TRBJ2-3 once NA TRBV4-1 TGCGCCAGCAGCCAAGATGACATCCCAGCAGATACGCAGTATTTT CASSQDDIPADTQYF
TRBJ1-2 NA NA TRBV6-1 TGTGCCAGCAGTGAAGAGGGCAGGAACTATGGCTACACCTTC CASSEEGRNYGYTF
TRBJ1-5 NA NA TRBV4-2 TGTGCCAGCAGCCTAGAAAGGGCCAATCAGCCCCAGCATTTT CASSLERANQPQHF
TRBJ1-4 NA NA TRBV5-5 TGTGCCAGCAGCCTGGGGGGAAGGGCCTCGAATGAAAAACTGTTTTTT CASSLGGRASNEKLFF
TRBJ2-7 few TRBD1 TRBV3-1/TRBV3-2 TGTGCCAGCAGTCCCGGGGACAGGAGAACCTACGAGCAGTACTTC CASSPGDRRTYEQYF
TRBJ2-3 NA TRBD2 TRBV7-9 TGTGCCAGCAGCCCAAGACTAGCGGGAGGGTATACAGATACGCAGTATTTT CASSPRLAGGYTDTQYF
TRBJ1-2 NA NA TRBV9 TGTGCCAGCAGCGTATACTCGGGAGGGGTTTATGGCTACACCTTC CASSVYSGGVYGYTF
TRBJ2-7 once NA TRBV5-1 TGCGCCAGCAGCTTGGAACAGGTGAACTCCTACGAGCAGTACTTC CASSLEQVNSYEQYF
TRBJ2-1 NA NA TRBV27 TGTGCCAGCAGTCCTATCCCCTACAATGAGCAGTTCTTC CASSPIPYNEQFF
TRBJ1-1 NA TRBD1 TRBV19 TGTGCCAGTAGAAGCGTTCCCTACAGGGGACATAACACTGAAGCTTTCTTT CASRSVPYRGHNTEAFF
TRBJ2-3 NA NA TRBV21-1 TGTGCCAGCAGCCCAAGCGAGCGGGGCAGATCCAGGGATACGCAGTATTTT CASSPSERGRSRDTQYF
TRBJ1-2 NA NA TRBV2 TGTGCCAGCAGGTTACAGGGCGCTAACTATGGCTACACCTTC CASRLQGANYGYTF
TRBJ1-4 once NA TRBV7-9 TGTGCCAGCAGCCTTTTAGGAAGGGAAGATGAAAAACTGTTTTTT CASSLLGREDEKLFF
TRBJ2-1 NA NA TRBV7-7 TGTGCCAGCAGCTTAGGGCAGGATGAGCAGTTCTTC CASSLGQDEQFF
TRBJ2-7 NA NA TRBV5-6 TGTGCCAGCAGCTTGGAGCTGTTATCCTACGAGCAGTACTTC CASSLELLSYEQYF
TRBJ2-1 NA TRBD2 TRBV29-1 TGCAGCGTTGAATTCGGCGGGGGGCCCCGAGGTGTGGAGCAGTTCTTC CSVEFGGGPRGVEQFF
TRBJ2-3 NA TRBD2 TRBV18 TGTGCCAGCTCACCCGGACTAGGAGGCACAGATACGCAGTATTTT CASSPGLGGTDTQYF
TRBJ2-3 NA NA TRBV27 TGTGCCAGCAGTTTATTCAAGGGAACGGGGCCCTTTGGGCAGTATTTT CASSLFKGTGPFGQYF
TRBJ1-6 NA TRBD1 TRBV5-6 TGTGCCAGCAGCGGGACAGGGATTAATTCACCCCTCCACTTT CASSGTGINSPLHF
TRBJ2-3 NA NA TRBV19 TGTGCCAGTACCAGGGGGACTTCCACAGATACGCAGTATTTT CASTRGTSTDTQYF
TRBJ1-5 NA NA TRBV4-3 TGCGCCAGCAGCCAAGATTTCAGGGTTAGCAATCAGCCCCAGCATTTT CASSQDFRVSNQPQHF
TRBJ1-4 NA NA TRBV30 TGTGCCTGGAGTCAAGGGAACCTGGATGAAAAACTGTTTTTT CAWSQGNLDEKLFF
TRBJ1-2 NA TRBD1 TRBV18 TGTGCCAGCTCACAATCCGGGACAGTGAGAAACGATGGCTACACCTTC CASSQSGTVRNDGYTF
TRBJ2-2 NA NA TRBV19 TGTGCCAGTAGTAAAGGGAGGATCGGGGAGCTGTTTTTT CASSKGRIGELFF
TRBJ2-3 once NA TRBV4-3 TGCGCCAGCAGCCAAGAGGGCGGGATTAGCACAGATACGCAGTATTTT CASSQEGGISTDTQYF
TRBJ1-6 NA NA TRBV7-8 TGTGCCACCAGATGGGGTACTGGCGCCTATAATTCACCCCTCCACTTT CATRWGTGAYNSPLHF
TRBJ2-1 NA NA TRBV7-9 TGTGCCAGCAGCTCAATAGGGGGGAGCTCCTACAATGAGCAGTTCTTC CASSSIGGSSYNEQFF
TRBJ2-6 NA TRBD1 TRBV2 TGTGCCAGCAGTCAAGAGGGGGCTTCTGGGGCCAACGTCCTGACTTTC CASSQEGASGANVLTF
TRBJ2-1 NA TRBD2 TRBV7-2 TGTGCCAGCAGCTTACCGGGACTAGCGACCAGCAATGAGCAGTTCTTC CASSLPGLATSNEQFF
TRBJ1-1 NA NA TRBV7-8 TGTGCCAGCAGCCCGGAGGACAGTGAGAACACTGAAGCTTTCTTT CASSPEDSENTEAFF
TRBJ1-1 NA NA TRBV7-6 TGTGCCAGCAGCCCCACGTCCCGGACAGTGAACACTGAAGCTTTCTTT CASSPTSRTVNTEAFF
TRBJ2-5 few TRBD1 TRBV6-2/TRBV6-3 TGTGCCAGCAGTCCCCCAGGACAGGGGGCCCCGGGGACTCCCCAGTACTTC CASSPPGQGAPGTPQYF
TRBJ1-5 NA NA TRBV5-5 TGTGCCAGCAGCCAGGGATTTAATAGCAATCAGCCCCAGCATTTT CASSQGFNSNQPQHF
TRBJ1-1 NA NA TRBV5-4 TGTGCCAGCAGCGCAAAAAGCCGAACCTATGAAGCTTTCTTT CASSAKSRTYEAFF
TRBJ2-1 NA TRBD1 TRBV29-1 TGCAGCGTTGGTAACAGGGGGAATGAGCAGTTCTTC CSVGNRGNEQFF
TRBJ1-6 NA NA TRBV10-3 TGTGCCATCAGTGAGTCGACCGCCTTCTTGGCCCTCCACTTT CAISESTAFLALHF
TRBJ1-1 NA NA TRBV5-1 TGCGCCAGCAGCCGAGTCGTGAACACTGAAGCTTTCTTT CASSRVVNTEAFF
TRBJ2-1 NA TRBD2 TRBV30 TGTGCCTGGAGGGGGGGTTTACTACTAGCGGGACACAATGAGCAGTTCTTC CAWRGGLLLAGHNEQFF
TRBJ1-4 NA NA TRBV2 TGTGCCAGCAGCCTGGACAGTTTCAATGAAAAACTGTTTTTT CASSLDSFNEKLFF
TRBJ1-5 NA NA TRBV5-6 TGTGCCAGCAGCTTGTTTATGGCGGGGGGCCAGCCCCAGCATTTT CASSLFMAGGQPQHF
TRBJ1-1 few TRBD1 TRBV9 TGTGCCAGCAGCGTAGGGGAAGGGGGCAGGGAAGCTTTCTTT CASSVGEGGREAFF
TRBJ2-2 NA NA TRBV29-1 TGCAGCGTTGTTAGGGCCACCGGGGAGCTGTTTTTT CSVVRATGELFF
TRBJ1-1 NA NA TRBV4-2 TGTGCCAGCAGCCAAGATCGGGGATCGGCTTTCTTT CASSQDRGSAFF
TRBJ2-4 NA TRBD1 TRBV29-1 TGCAGCGTTGAACACGAGGGACAGAATCTAGCCAAAAACATTCAGTACTTC CSVEHEGQNLAKNIQYF
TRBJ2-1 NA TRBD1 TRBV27 TGTGCCAGCAGTCTCGGACAGGGGGACAATGAGCAGTTCTTC CASSLGQGDNEQFF
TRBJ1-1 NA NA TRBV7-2 TGTGCCAGCAGCTTAAGGGGGACTGAAGCTTTCTTT CASSLRGTEAFF
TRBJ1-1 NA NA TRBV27 TGTGCCAGCAGATATTCTCCCTACACTGAAGCTTTCTTT CASRYSPYTEAFF
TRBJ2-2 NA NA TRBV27 TGTGCCAGCAGTTTGCTCGGGACACCCGGGGAGCTGTTTTTT CASSLLGTPGELFF
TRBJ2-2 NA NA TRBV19 TGTGCCAGTAGTATGGAGAACACCGGGGAGCTGTTTTTT CASSMENTGELFF
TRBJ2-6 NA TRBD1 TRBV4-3 TGCGCCAGCAGCCTACGGGCCGGGACAGAGATAAGCTCTGGGGCCAACGTCCTGACTTTC CASSLRAGTEISSGANVLTF